This T cell receptor beta chain was retrieved from a study of blood T cell repertoires in COVID-19. The wider study: The analysed material was cDNA or gDNA that came from T cells, B-cell-depleted T cells, or PBMCs.

Seattle patients were enrolled while actively infected and followed longitudinally. Methods used by the authors: Reference gene primer amplification in the assay estimated nucleated cell counts. Clones were sequenced by immunoSEQ multiplex PCR, and TCRdb holds only the in-frame ones, with some missing. Clonal size and the V and J genes are those of that table, whereas D and trimming came from the DNA. The top ten hold more than 2% of the sample, which has about 140,000 clones, approximately 90% seen once. Only one count was recorded for this clone. The clonotype was recovered from a human donor with COVID-19, enrolled during active disease. The donor label of this sample is uncertain. Input material: peripheral blood.

CDR3 sequence (DNA): TGCGCCAGCAGCCCACAGGGGAGGAGGTCGAACACTGAAGCTTTCTTT. Protein: CASSPQGRRSNTEAFF. The chain is built from TRBV5-1 and TRBJ1-1, with 7 nucleotides matching TRBD1. The CDR3 is 16 residues long. The trim removed 4 bases at V and 1 base at J, leaving 10 bases unmatched. CDR1 is SGHRS and CDR2 is YFSETQ in the germline V gene.